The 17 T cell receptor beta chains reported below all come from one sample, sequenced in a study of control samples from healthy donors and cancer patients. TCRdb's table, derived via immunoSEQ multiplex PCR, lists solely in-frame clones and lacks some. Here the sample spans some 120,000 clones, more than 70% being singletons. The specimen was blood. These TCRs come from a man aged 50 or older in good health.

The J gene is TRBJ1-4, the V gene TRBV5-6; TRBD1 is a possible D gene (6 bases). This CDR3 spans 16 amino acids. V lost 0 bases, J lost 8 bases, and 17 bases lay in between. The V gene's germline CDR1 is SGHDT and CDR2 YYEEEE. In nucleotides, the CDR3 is TGTGCCAGCAGCTTGGACCTGGGCAGGGGAGGGGAAAAACTGTTTTTT. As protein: CASSLDLGRGGEKLFF.

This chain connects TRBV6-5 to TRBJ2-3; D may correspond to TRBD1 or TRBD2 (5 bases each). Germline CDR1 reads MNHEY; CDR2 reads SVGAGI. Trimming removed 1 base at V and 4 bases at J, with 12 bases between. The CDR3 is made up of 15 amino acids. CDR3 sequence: CASSYLGWGSDTQYF. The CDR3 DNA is TGTGCCAGCAGTTACTTAGGGTGGGGGTCAGATACGCAGTATTTT.

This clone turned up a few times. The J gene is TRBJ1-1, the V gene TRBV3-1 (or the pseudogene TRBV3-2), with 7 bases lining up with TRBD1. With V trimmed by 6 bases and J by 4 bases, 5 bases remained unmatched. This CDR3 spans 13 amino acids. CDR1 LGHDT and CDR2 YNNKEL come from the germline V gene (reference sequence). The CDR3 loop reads CASSPTGVTEAFF. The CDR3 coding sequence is TGTGCCAGCAGTCCTACAGGGGTCACTGAAGCTTTCTTT.

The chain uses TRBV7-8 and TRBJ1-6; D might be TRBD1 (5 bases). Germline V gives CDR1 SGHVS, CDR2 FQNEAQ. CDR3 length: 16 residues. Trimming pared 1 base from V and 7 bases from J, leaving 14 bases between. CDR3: CASSLGSLWGNSPLHF. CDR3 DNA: TGTGCCAGCAGCTTAGGGAGTCTATGGGGGAATTCACCCCTCCACTTT.

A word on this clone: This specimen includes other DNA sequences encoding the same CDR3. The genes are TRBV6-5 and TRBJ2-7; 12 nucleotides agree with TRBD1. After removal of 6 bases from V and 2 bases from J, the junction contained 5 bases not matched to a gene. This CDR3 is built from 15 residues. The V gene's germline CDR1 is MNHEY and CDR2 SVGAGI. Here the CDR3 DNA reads TGTGCCAGCAGCTTTCGGGACAGGGGGCCCTACGAGCAGTACTTC. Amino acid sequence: CASSFRDRGPYEQYF.

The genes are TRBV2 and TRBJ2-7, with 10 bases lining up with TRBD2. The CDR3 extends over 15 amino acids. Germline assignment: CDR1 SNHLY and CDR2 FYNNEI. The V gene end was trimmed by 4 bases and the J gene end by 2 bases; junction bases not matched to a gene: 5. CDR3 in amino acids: CASSVKRGGPYEQYF. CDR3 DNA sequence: TGTGCCAGCAGTGTAAAGCGGGGGGGCCCCTACGAGCAGTACTTC.

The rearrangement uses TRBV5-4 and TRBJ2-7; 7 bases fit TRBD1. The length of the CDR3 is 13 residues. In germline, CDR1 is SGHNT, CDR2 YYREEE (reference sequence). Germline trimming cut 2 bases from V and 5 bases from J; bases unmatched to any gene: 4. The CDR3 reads CASSFDRVDEQYF. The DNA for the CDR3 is TGTGCCAGCAGCTTTGACAGGGTCGACGAGCAGTACTTC.

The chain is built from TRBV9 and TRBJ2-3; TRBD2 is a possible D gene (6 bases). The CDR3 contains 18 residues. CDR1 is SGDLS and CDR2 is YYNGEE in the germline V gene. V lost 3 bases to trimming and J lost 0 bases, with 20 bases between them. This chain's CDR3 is CASSAGVRAGHSTDTQYF. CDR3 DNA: TGTGCCAGCAGCGCGGGGGTCAGGGCAGGTCATAGCACAGATACGCAGTATTTT.

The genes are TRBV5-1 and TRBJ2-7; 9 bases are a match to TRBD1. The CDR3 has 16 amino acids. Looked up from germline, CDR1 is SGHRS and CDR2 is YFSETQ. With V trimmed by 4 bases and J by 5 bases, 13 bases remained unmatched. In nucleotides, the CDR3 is TGCGCCAGCAGCCCAAGACCGGGACAGGGAGAGGACGAGCAGTACTTC. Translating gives CASSPRPGQGEDEQYF.

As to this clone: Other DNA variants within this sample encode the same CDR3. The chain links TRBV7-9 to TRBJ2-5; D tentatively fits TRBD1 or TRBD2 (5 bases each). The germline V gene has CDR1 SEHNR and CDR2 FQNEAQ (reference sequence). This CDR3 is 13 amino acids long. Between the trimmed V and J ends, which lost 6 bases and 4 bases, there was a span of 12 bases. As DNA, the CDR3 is TGTGCCAGCAGTTTGAGGGGATCAGAGACCCAGTACTTC. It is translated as CASSLRGSETQYF. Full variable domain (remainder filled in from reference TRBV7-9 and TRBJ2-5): DTGVSQNPRHKITKRGQNVTFRCDPISEHNRLYWYRQTLGQGPEFLTYFQNEAQLEKSRLLSDRFSAERPKGSFSTLEIQRTEQGDSAMYLCASSLRGSETQYFGPGTRLLVL.

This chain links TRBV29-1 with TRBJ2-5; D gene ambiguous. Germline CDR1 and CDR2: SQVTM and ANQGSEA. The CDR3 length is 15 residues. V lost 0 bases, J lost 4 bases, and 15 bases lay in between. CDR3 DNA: TGCAGCGTTGAAGATCCCCATTCGGGCGGAGAGACCCAGTACTTC. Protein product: CSVEDPHSGGETQYF. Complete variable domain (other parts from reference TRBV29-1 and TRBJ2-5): SAVISQKPSRDICQRGTSLTIQCQVDSQVTMMFWYRQQPGQSLTLIATANQGSEATYESGFVIDKFPISRPNLTFSTLTVSNMSPEDSSIYLCSVEDPHSGGETQYFGPGTRLLVL.

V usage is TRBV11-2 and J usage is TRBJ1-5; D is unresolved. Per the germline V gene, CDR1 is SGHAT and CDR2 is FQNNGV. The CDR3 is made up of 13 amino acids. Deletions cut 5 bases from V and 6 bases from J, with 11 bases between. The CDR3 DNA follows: TGTGCCAGCAGCCCCATGCGGGGTCAGCCCCAGCATTTT. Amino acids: CASSPMRGQPQHF.

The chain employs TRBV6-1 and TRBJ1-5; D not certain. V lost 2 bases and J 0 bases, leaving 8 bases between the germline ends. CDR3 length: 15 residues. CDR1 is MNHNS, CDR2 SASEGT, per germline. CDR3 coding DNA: TGTGCCAGCAGTGAAATTGGCAGTAGCAATCAGCCCCAGCATTTT. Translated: CASSEIGSSNQPQHF.

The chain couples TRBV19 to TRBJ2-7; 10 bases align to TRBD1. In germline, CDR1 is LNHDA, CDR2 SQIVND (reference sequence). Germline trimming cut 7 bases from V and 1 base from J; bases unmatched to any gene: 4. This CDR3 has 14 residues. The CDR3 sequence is CASTWDRGSYEQYF. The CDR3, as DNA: TGTGCCAGTACTTGGGACAGGGGTTCCTACGAGCAGTACTTC.

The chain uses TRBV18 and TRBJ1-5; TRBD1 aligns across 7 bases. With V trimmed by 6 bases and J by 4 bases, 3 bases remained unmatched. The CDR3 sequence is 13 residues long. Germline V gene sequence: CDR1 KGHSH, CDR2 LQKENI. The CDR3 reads CASSTDRNQPQHF. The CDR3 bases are TGTGCCAGCTCCACGGACAGGAATCAGCCCCAGCATTTT.

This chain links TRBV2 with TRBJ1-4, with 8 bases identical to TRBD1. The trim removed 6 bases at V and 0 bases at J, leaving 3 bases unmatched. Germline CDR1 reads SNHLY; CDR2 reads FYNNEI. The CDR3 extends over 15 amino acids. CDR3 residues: CASRLTGATNEKLFF. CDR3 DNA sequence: TGTGCCAGCAGGTTGACAGGGGCAACTAATGAAAAACTGTTTTTT.

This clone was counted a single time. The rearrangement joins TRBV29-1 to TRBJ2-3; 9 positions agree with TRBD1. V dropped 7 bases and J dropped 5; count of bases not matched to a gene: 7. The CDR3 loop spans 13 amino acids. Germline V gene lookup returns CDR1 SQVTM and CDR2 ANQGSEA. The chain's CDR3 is CSASGQGKDTQYF. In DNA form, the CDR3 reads TGCAGCGCCTCGGGACAGGGAAAAGATACGCAGTATTTT.